Below, 28 T cell receptor beta chains from the same sample are listed, as sequenced in a study of cytomegalovirus exposure and HLA in healthy donors. Sequenced by immunoSEQ multiplex PCR; TCRdb stores in-frame clones only, minus some. This sample carries 90,000 to 130,000 clones, around 90% of them seen once, and the ten largest clones take around 1.9%. The sequencing sample was made of PBMCs. Receptors were obtained from a woman aged 18-29 years in good health and CMV-seronegative.

V is TRBV6-1 and J is TRBJ1-1; D gene unclear. Germline V lookup: CDR1 MNHNS, CDR2 SASEGT. The CDR3 has 14 amino acids. Trimming removed 4 bases from V and 3 bases from J, with 12 bases in between. DNA of the CDR3: TGTGCCAGCAGTGGAATGGTGCGGGACACTGAAGCTTTCTTT. This gives the protein CASSGMVRDTEAFF.

This clone came up once. The V gene is TRBV19, the J gene TRBJ1-1; TRBD1 agrees at 8 bases. In germline, CDR1 is LNHDA, CDR2 SQIVND (reference sequence). The ends lost 8 bases at V and 0 bases at J; junction bases unmatched: 5. This CDR3 spans 14 amino acids. The CDR3 sequence: CASRWGQVNTEAFF. The CDR3 nucleotides read TGTGCCAGTCGATGGGGACAGGTGAACACTGAAGCTTTCTTT.

This clone occurred once. The V call is TRBV25-1, the J call TRBJ2-2; 11 nucleotides match TRBD2. The CDR3 loop spans 15 amino acids. V lost 5 bases and J lost 4; bases outside the gene matches: 3. The germline gives CDR1 MGHDK, CDR2 SYGVNS. The CDR3 is CASSLAGGFTGELFF. In DNA form, the CDR3 reads TGTGCCAGCAGTCTAGCGGGAGGCTTCACCGGGGAGCTGTTTTTT.

The CDR3 here is CASNGYLGTGADEQFF. CDR3 bases: TGTGCCAGCAACGGGTACCTAGGGACAGGGGCCGATGAGCAGTTCTTC. V is TRBV7-9 and J is TRBJ2-1; 10 nucleotides agree with TRBD1. This CDR3 spans 16 amino acids. V lost 7 bases to trimming and J lost 8 bases; unmatched junction nucleotides: 14. Per the germline V gene, CDR1 is SEHNR and CDR2 is FQNEAQ (reference sequence). The full variable domain, its missing parts supplied by reference TRBV7-9 and TRBJ2-1, is DTGVSQNPRHKITKRGQNVTFRCDPISEHNRLYWYRQTLGQGPEFLTYFQNEAQLEKSRLLSDRFSAERPKGSFSTLEIQRTEQGDSAMYLCASNGYLGTGADEQFFGPGTRLTVL.

The chain joins TRBV7-3 to TRBJ2-1; TRBD2 matches 8 bases. V lost 2 bases to trimming and J lost 4 bases; unmatched junction nucleotides: 4. Germline CDR1 reads SGHTA; CDR2 reads FQGTGA. CDR3 length equals 15 residues. CDR3 coding DNA: TGTGCCAGCAGCTTAGGCGGGAGGTCGTACAATGAGCAGTTCTTC. Translating it yields CASSLGGRSYNEQFF.

The V call is TRBV28, the J call TRBJ1-5; no firm D call. V dropped 1 base and J dropped 3 bases, with 7 bases sitting between them. The CDR3 has 14 residues. The germline gives CDR1 MDHEN, CDR2 SYDVKM. The CDR3 DNA reads TGTGCCAGCAGTTTATTAACACCCAATCAGCCCCAGCATTTT. Protein sequence: CASSLLTPNQPQHF.

This rearrangement joins TRBV28 to TRBJ2-1; 10 bases are shared with TRBD2. J lost 4 bases, V lost 10 bases, and 10 bases had no gene match. This CDR3 is built from 15 residues. In germline, CDR1 is MDHEN, CDR2 SYDVKM. The CDR3 sequence: CATLAAGGRYNEQFF. The CDR3 nucleotides are TGTGCCACCTTGGCAGCGGGGGGGAGGTACAATGAGCAGTTCTTC.

V is TRBV5-1 and J is TRBJ2-7, with 10 bases that match TRBD1. The CDR3 totals 14 residues. The J segment lost 4 bases and the V segment lost 4 bases, leaving 5 bases of the junction unmatched. From germline, CDR1 is SGHRS and CDR2 YFSETQ. The CDR3 sequence is CASSQTGGSYEQYF. The DNA for the CDR3 is TGCGCCAGCAGCCAGACAGGGGGCTCGTACGAGCAGTACTTC.

This clone has more than one count but fewer than ten. The rearrangement uses TRBV4-1 and TRBJ1-4; D is undetermined. The CDR3 runs to 14 residues. The V end was cut by 0 bases, the J end by 8 bases, with 10 bases between. Germline loops: CDR1 MGHRA, CDR2 YSYEKL. Written as DNA, the CDR3 is TGCGCCAGCAGCCAAGAAACCTGGAGGGAAAAACTGTTTTTT. Its translation: CASSQETWREKLFF.

The rearrangement joins TRBV27 to TRBJ2-2, with D unclear. The V end was cut by 2 bases, the J end by 1 base, with 11 bases between. This CDR3 has 16 amino acids. CDR1 is MNHEY, CDR2 SMNVEV, per germline (reference sequence). CDR3: CASSLSGGLNTGELFF. The CDR3 DNA follows: TGTGCCAGCAGTTTAAGTGGCGGATTGAACACCGGGGAGCTGTTTTTT.

This chain connects TRBV19 to TRBJ2-3; possibly TRBD2 for D (5 bases). Trimming left V 3 bases short and J 1 base short, with 5 bases between. This CDR3 has 13 amino acids. Germline CDR1 reads LNHDA; CDR2 reads SQIVND (reference sequence). The CDR3 nucleotides read TGTGCCAGTAGTATCGGGGGCACAGATACGCAGTATTTT. Translating it yields CASSIGGTDTQYF.

The sample holds one count of this clone. The chain recombines TRBV27 with TRBJ1-1, with 8 positions matching TRBD1. This CDR3 contains 14 residues. J lost 4 bases, V lost 8 bases, and 9 bases had no gene match. Per the germline V gene, CDR1 is MNHEY and CDR2 is SMNVEV (reference sequence). CDR3: CASSDRGGFTEAFF. Here the CDR3 DNA reads TGTGCCAGCTCCGACAGGGGAGGATTCACTGAAGCTTTCTTT.

The chain has TRBV5-6 and TRBJ1-2; 9 bases match TRBD1. Germline CDR1 SGHDT, CDR2 YYEEEE. CDR3 size: 14 residues. V shed 4 bases and J 2 bases; nucleotides not matched to a gene: 3. CDR3 sequence (DNA): TGTGCCAGCAGCGAGGGACAGGGAAACTATGGCTACACCTTC. It is translated as CASSEGQGNYGYTF.

The chain recombines TRBV11-2 with TRBJ1-1; perhaps TRBD1 as D (5 bases). Trimming stripped 4 bases from V and 7 bases from J, with 13 bases between. Looked up from germline, CDR1 is SGHAT and CDR2 is FQNNGV. This CDR3 region has 13 residues. CDR3 coding DNA: TGTGCCAGCAGCTCCCCGGACAACGGTGAAGCTTTCTTT. This gives the protein CASSSPDNGEAFF.

The rearrangement uses TRBV27 and TRBJ2-3, with TRBD2 matching over 12 bases. The CDR3 runs 19 residues. Germline values: CDR1 MNHEY, CDR2 SMNVEV (reference sequence). V lost 3 bases, J lost 6 bases, and 16 bases stayed unmatched. In DNA form, the CDR3 reads TGTGCCAGCAGTTTCCGCGGGGGGCGACTAGCGGGAGTTCCTGATACGCAGTATTTT. This codes for CASSFRGGRLAGVPDTQYF.

The V call is TRBV5-4, the J call TRBJ2-7, with D maybe TRBD1 (6 bases). V was trimmed by 3 bases and J by 1 base, leaving 14 bases between them. This CDR3 has 15 amino acids. Germline V gene data show CDR1 as SGHNT and CDR2 as YYREEE (reference sequence). The CDR3 DNA follows: TGTGCCAGCAGCTCTGTAGACAGGTCATCCTACGAGCAGTACTTC. This encodes CASSSVDRSSYEQYF.

This rearrangement joins TRBV29-1 to TRBJ1-5; weak D call: TRBD1 (6 bases). Per the germline V gene, CDR1 is SQVTM and CDR2 is ANQGSEA. Trimming pared 7 bases from V and 4 bases from J, leaving 14 bases between. The CDR3 has 13 residues. CDR3 loop: CSGGGVINQPQHF. The CDR3 DNA reads TGCAGCGGAGGGGGGGTCATTAATCAGCCCCAGCATTTT.

The chain has TRBV29-1 and TRBJ2-7, with D perhaps TRBD2 (5 bases). The CDR3 contains 12 residues. Looked up from germline, CDR1 is SQVTM and CDR2 is ANQGSEA. The V and J ends lost 4 bases and 7 bases respectively, with 14 bases between them. Here the CDR3 reads CSVALGAREQYF. The CDR3 DNA sequence: TGCAGCGTTGCCCTGGGAGCGCGAGAGCAGTACTTC.

This clone was counted only a few times. CDR3 loop: CASSFKDTYEQYF. The CDR3 region has the DNA TGTGCCAGCAGTTTCAAGGACACCTACGAGCAGTACTTC. The chain recombines TRBV6-5 with TRBJ2-7; perhaps TRBD1 as D (5 bases). There are 13 residues in the CDR3. Trimming took 4 bases from V and 2 from J, leaving 9 bases between them. Germline V lookup: CDR1 MNHEY, CDR2 SVGAGI.

The chain joins TRBV6-5 to TRBJ1-5; 7 bases map to TRBD1. V lost 8 bases, J lost 2 bases, and 6 bases stayed unmatched. Germline values: CDR1 MNHEY, CDR2 SVGAGI. The CDR3 has 14 amino acids. CDR3 in DNA: TGTGCCAGCCGAATGGGGACAGGCAATCAGCCCCAGCATTTT. This translates into CASRMGTGNQPQHF.

This clone was recorded once. The chain recombines TRBV30 with TRBJ1-2; 7 bases fit TRBD1. Germline trimming cut 5 bases from V and 3 bases from J; bases unmatched to any gene: 6. CDR3 size: 13 residues. Germline CDR1 is GTSNPN and CDR2 is SVGIG (reference sequence). CDR3: CAWQGVRDYGYTF. CDR3 nucleotide sequence: TGTGCCTGGCAGGGGGTTCGGGACTATGGCTACACCTTC. The full variable domain, with the rest looked up from reference TRBV30 and TRBJ1-2, is SQTIHQWPATLVQPVGSPLSLECTVEGTSNPNLYWYRQAAGRGLQLLFYSVGIGQISSEVPQNLSASRPQDRQFILSSKKLLLSDSGFYLCAWQGVRDYGYTFGSGTRLTVV.

The rearrangement links TRBV5-1 to TRBJ2-6, with D possibly being TRBD2 (5 bases). The CDR3 has 15 amino acids. The germline V gene encodes CDR1 SGHRS and CDR2 YFSETQ. V lost 4 bases and J lost 2, with 10 bases in between. CDR3 sequence: CASSVEGAGANVLTF. The CDR3 coding sequence is TGCGCCAGCAGCGTTGAGGGTGCTGGGGCCAACGTCCTGACTTTC.

V is TRBV5-1 and J is TRBJ2-7, with D perhaps TRBD2 (6 bases). CDR3 length: 15 amino acids. The V and J ends lost 2 bases and 1 base respectively, with 13 bases between them. Germline V gene lookup returns CDR1 SGHRS and CDR2 YFSETQ. The CDR3 spells CASSFQFSGSYEQYF. Written as DNA, the CDR3 is TGCGCCAGCAGCTTCCAATTTAGCGGTTCCTACGAGCAGTACTTC.

The V call is TRBV5-6, the J call TRBJ1-2; 8 nucleotides agree with TRBD1. V lost 4 bases and J lost 5; bases outside the gene matches: 7. Germline assignment: CDR1 SGHDT and CDR2 YYEEEE. This CDR3 has 14 residues. The CDR3 DNA follows: TGTGCCAGCAGCGGGGACAGGTGGGGGTATGGCTACACCTTC. Translation gives CASSGDRWGYGYTF.

The chain combines TRBV9 with TRBJ2-7; the D is unclear. CDR3 length: 14 residues. The germline gives CDR1 SGDLS, CDR2 YYNGEE. Trimming took off 0 bases at V and 2 bases at J, with 9 bases between the two ends. This chain's CDR3 is CASSVDAQPYEQYF. The CDR3 DNA reads TGTGCCAGCAGCGTAGACGCACAGCCCTACGAGCAGTACTTC.

The V call is TRBV10-3, the J call TRBJ1-1, with 9 bases matching TRBD1. Trimming cost V 3 bases and J 6 bases; bases outside gene matches: 2. CDR1 is ENHRY, CDR2 SYGVKD, per germline. The CDR3 is made up of 13 amino acids. CDR3 bases: TGTGCCATCAGTGACACAGGGGGCTCTGAAGCTTTCTTT. It is translated as CAISDTGGSEAFF.

This chain uses TRBV18 with TRBJ1-1, with 8 bases identical to TRBD1. Losses at the gene ends were 4 bases for V and 0 bases for J; bases not matched to a gene: 10. Germline V gene lookup returns CDR1 KGHSH and CDR2 LQKENI. The CDR3 runs to 17 residues. CDR3 DNA sequence: TGTGCCAGCTCACGGGAACAGGGGGTACAGATGAACACTGAAGCTTTCTTT. Encoded protein: CASSREQGVQMNTEAFF.

The chain employs TRBV18 and TRBJ1-5, with D tentatively TRBD1 (6 bases). The germline CDR1 and CDR2 sequences are KGHSH and LQKENI. The CDR3 contains 17 residues. V lost 0 bases and J 6 bases, leaving 18 bases between the germline ends. The CDR3 loop is CASSPPIRPGGGQPQHF. The CDR3 region has the DNA TGTGCCAGCTCACCACCGATTCGCCCTGGGGGCGGTCAGCCCCAGCATTTT.